This T cell receptor beta chain was obtained from a study of blood T cell repertoires in COVID-19. As processed by the authors: Amplified reference gene primers provided the basis for estimating nucleated cell counts. TCRdb's table, derived via immunoSEQ multiplex PCR, lists solely in-frame clones and lacks some. The V and J calls and clone size were taken over from that table, and D and trimming were inferred from the DNA. Of about 390,000 clones in the sample, about 87% are singletons; the top ten hold about 2.5%. CDR1 is SGHRS and CDR2 is YFSETQ in the germline V gene. This CDR3 contains 13 residues. V gave up 4 bases and J gave up 4 bases, with 11 bases separating them.

The gene calls are TRBV5-1 and TRBJ1-2; TRBD1 might be the D (6 bases). The clonotype comes from a woman in her sixties with COVID-19, enrolled during active disease. The sequenced sample consisted of peripheral blood. The CDR3 is CASSNDRPYGYTF. The CDR3 DNA sequence: TGCGCCAGCAGCAACGACAGGCCCTATGGCTACACCTTC.